The T cell receptor beta chain described here comes from a study of blood T cell repertoires in COVID-19. Study context: The study drew acute and convalescent COVID-19 samples from the United States, Italy and Spain. From T cells, B-cell-depleted T cells, or PBMCs came the material, which was cDNA or gDNA.

Per the original data handling: Estimates of nucleated cell counts were drawn from the amplification of reference gene primers. The data were produced by immunoSEQ multiplex PCR, yet TCRdb's version contains in-frame clones alone and is incomplete. V and J calls and clone size are given by that table; D and trimming were obtained from the DNA. The sample includes 150,000 or so clones, over 75% of them seen just once. Germline V CDR1 and CDR2: SNHLY, FYNNEI. This CDR3 region has 15 residues. The ends were cut back, 1 base at V and 4 bases at J, with 11 bases in the middle. Specimen: peripheral blood. The receptor comes from a woman between 40 and 50 years old with acute or convalescent COVID-19. The rearrangement uses TRBV2 and TRBJ1-5, with D possibly TRBD1 on 6 matching bases. The CDR3 DNA is TGTGCCAGCAGTGAAGTACAGGGCTGGAATCAGCCCCAGCATTTT. Amino acid sequence: CASSEVQGWNQPQHF.